This is a list of T cell receptor beta chains from one sample in a study of shared clonotypes between healthy human individuals. Clones were sequenced by immunoSEQ multiplex PCR, and TCRdb holds only the in-frame ones, with some missing. Here the sample spans around 500,000 clones, about 85% being singletons. The sample comprised PBMCs. These receptors all come from a woman aged 40 to 50 in good health. Some clones in this sample may be carry-over from other donors' samples. Each CDR3 is given without its conserved first and last residue. Each record gives: J gene, D gene, V gene, CDR3 protein. D genes are given only for firm matches.

j_gene: TRBJ1-1; d_gene: .; v_gene: TRBV5-6; CDR3aa: ASGPRGAWTEAL
j_gene: TRBJ1-2; d_gene: TRBD1; v_gene: TRBV10-2; CDR3aa: ASSVPTGGRGYT
j_gene: TRBJ2-3; d_gene: TRBD1; v_gene: TRBV18; CDR3aa: ASSPSSDRGDTQY
j_gene: TRBJ2-7; d_gene: TRBD1; v_gene: TRBV5-1; CDR3aa: ASTSGGEYEQY
j_gene: TRBJ1-5; d_gene: .; v_gene: TRBV28; CDR3aa: ASLAPNQPQH
j_gene: TRBJ1-5; d_gene: .; v_gene: TRBV6-1; CDR3aa: ASHGGSHQTQPQH
j_gene: TRBJ1-2; d_gene: .; v_gene: TRBV5-1; CDR3aa: ASSLDGGEKGYT
j_gene: TRBJ1-6; d_gene: .; v_gene: TRBV28; CDR3aa: ASSLLGTSNSPLH
j_gene: TRBJ2-2; d_gene: TRBD2; v_gene: TRBV5-1; CDR3aa: ASGGLAGGELF
j_gene: TRBJ2-7; d_gene: TRBD2; v_gene: TRBV5-1; CDR3aa: ASSSSGGSYEQY
j_gene: TRBJ1-4; d_gene: .; v_gene: TRBV27; CDR3aa: ASSFSRGKLF
j_gene: TRBJ2-5; d_gene: TRBD2; v_gene: TRBV10-2; CDR3aa: ASSDNSGGFQETQY
j_gene: TRBJ1-5; d_gene: .; v_gene: TRBV7-9; CDR3aa: ASSLAGGQPQH
j_gene: TRBJ2-4; d_gene: .; v_gene: TRBV28; CDR3aa: ASTREPKNIQY
j_gene: TRBJ1-5; d_gene: .; v_gene: TRBV6-6; CDR3aa: ASSYTGNSNQPQH
j_gene: TRBJ1-2; d_gene: .; v_gene: TRBV14; CDR3aa: ASNKRQTSNYGYT
j_gene: TRBJ2-3; d_gene: .; v_gene: TRBV7-2; CDR3aa: ASSINRAVGDTQY
j_gene: TRBJ1-5; d_gene: .; v_gene: TRBV19; CDR3aa: ASRSLQSYNQPQH
j_gene: TRBJ2-1; d_gene: TRBD2; v_gene: TRBV13; CDR3aa: ASSLGASGSNEQF
j_gene: TRBJ1-5; d_gene: .; v_gene: TRBV15; CDR3aa: ATSRGSQASNQPQH
j_gene: TRBJ2-5; d_gene: .; v_gene: TRBV15; CDR3aa: ATSRDLWETQY
j_gene: TRBJ2-3; d_gene: .; v_gene: TRBV21-1; CDR3aa: ASNLRGTDTQY
j_gene: TRBJ2-7; d_gene: .; v_gene: TRBV10-3; CDR3aa: AISGSGEYSHEQY
j_gene: TRBJ2-3; d_gene: .; v_gene: TRBV7-7; CDR3aa: ASSPRISSHRATSDTQY
j_gene: TRBJ2-5; d_gene: TRBD1; v_gene: TRBV28; CDR3aa: ASRGGTGVETQY